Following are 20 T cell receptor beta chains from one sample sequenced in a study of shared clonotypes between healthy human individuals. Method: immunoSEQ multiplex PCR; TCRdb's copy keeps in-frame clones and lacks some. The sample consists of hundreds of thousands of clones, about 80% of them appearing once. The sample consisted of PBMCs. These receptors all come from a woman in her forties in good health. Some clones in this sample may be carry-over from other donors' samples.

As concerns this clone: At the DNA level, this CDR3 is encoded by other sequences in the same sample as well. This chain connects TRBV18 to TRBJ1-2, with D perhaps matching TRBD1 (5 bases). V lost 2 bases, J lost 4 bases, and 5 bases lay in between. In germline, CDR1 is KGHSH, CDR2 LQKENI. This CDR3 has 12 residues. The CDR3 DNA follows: TGTGCCAGCTCACCAGGGGGCTATGGCTACACCTTC. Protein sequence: CASSPGGYGYTF. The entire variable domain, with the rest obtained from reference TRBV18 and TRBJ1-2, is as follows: NAGVMQNPRHLVRRRGQEARLRCSPMKGHSHVYWYRQLPEEGLKFMVYLQKENIIDESGMPKERFSAEFPKEGPSILRIQQVVRGDSAAYFCASSPGGYGYTFGSGTRLTVV.

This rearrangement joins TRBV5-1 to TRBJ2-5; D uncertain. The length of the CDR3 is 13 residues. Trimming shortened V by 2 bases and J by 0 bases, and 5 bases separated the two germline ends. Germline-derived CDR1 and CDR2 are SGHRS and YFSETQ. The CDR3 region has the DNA TGCGCCAGCAGCTTACCGTACCAAGAGACCCAGTACTTC. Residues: CASSLPYQETQYF.

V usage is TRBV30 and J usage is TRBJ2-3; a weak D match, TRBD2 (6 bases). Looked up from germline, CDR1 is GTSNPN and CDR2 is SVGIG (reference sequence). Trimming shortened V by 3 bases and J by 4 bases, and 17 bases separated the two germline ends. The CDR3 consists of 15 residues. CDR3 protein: CAWSGGSSESDTQYF. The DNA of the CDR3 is TGTGCCTGGAGCGGGGGATCTAGCGAATCAGATACGCAGTATTTT.

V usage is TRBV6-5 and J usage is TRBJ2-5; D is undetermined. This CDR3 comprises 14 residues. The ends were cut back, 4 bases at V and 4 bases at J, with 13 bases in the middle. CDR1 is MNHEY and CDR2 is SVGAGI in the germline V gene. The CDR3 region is CASSLGGDLETQYF. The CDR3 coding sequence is TGTGCCAGCAGTTTGGGCGGAGATCTAGAGACCCAGTACTTC.

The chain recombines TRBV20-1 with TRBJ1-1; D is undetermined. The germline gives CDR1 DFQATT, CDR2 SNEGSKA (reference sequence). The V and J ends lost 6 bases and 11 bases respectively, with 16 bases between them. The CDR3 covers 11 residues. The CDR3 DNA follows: TGCAGTGCGCGGGGAGACCTAGGCGCTTTCTTT. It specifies CSARGDLGAFF.

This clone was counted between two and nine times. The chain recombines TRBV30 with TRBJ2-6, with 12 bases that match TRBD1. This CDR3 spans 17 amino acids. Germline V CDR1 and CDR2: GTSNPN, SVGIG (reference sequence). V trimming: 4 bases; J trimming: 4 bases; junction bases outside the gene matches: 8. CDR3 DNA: TGTGCCTGGACCAGAGGGACAGGGGGCGTAGGGGCCAACGTCCTGACTTTC. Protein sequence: CAWTRGTGGVGANVLTF.

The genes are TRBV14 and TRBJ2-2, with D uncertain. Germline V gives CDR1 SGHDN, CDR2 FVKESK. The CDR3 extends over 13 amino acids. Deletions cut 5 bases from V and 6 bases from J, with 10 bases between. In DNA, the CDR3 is TGTGCCAGCAGCTTCCGGGCGGCCGGGGAGCTGTTTTTT. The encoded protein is CASSFRAAGELFF.

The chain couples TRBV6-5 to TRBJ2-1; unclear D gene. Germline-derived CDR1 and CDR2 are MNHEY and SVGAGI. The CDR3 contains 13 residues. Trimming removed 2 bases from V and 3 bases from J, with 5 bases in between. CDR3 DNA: TGTGCCAGCAGTTACAACCACTACAATGAGCAGTTCTTC. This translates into CASSYNHYNEQFF.

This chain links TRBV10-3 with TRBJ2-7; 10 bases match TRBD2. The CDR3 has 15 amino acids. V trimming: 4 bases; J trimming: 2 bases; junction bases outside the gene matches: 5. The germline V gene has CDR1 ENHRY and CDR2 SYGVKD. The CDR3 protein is CAISVRLAGAYEQYF. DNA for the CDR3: TGTGCCATCAGTGTTCGTCTAGCGGGAGCCTACGAGCAGTACTTC.

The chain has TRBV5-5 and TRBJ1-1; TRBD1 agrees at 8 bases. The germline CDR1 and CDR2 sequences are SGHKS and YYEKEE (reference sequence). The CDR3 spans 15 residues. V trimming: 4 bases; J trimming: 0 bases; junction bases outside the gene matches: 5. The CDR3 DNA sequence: TGTGCCAGCAGCGTGAGGACAGGGTTGAACACTGAAGCTTTCTTT. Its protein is CASSVRTGLNTEAFF.

The DNA for the CDR3 is TGTGCCAGCAGTCTGGCGGGGAGCTCCTACGAGCAGTACTTC. It codes for CASSLAGSSYEQYF. V and J are TRBV25-1 and TRBJ2-5, with a weak D call TRBD2 (6 bases). The DNA end favors TRBJ2-7, so the J call may be wrong. The germline gives CDR1 MGHDK, CDR2 SYGVNS. The CDR3 has 14 residues.

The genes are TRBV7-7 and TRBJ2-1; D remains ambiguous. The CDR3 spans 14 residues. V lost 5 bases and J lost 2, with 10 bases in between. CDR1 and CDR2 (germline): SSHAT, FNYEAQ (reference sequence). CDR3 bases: TGTGCCAGCAGCCTTGGTCCTGCCTACAATGAGCAGTTCTTC. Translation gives CASSLGPAYNEQFF.

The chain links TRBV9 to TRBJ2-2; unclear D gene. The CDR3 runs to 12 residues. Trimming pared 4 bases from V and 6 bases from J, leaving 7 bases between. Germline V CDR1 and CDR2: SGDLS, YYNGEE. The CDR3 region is CASSIFSGELFF. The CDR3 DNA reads TGTGCCAGCAGCATCTTCTCCGGGGAGCTGTTTTTT.

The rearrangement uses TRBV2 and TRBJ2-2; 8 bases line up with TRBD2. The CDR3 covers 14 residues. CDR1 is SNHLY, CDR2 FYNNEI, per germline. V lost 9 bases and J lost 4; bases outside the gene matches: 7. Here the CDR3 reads CARSGLVGTGELFF. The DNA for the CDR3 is TGTGCCAGATCGGGACTAGTCGGCACCGGGGAGCTGTTTTTT.

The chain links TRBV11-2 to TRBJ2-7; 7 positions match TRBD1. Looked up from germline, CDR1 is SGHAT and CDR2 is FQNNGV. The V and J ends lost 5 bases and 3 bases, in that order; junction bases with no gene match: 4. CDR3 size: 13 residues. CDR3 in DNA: TGTGCCAGCAGCGGGGACAGCAACTACGAGCAGTACTTC. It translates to CASSGDSNYEQYF. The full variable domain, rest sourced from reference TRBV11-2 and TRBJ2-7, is EAGVAQSPRYKIIEKRQSVAFWCNPISGHATLYWYQQILGQGPKLLIQFQNNGVVDDSQLPKDRFSAERLKGVDSTLKIQPAKLEDSAVYLCASSGDSNYEQYFGPGTRLTVT.

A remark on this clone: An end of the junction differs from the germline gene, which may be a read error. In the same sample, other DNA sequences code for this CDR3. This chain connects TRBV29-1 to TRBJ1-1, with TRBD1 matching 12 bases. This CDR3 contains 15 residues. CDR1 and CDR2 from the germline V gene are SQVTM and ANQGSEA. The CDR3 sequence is CSVSTVGQGATEAFF. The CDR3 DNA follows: TGTAGCGTTTCCACCGTGGGACAGGGGGCCACTGAAGCTTTCTTT. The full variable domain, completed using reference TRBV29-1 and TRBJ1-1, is SAVISQKPSRDICQRGTSLTIQCQVDSQVTMMFWYRQQPGQSLTLIATANQGSEATYESGFVIDKFPISRPNLTFSTLTVSNMSPEDSSIYLCSVSTVGQGATEAFFGQGTRLTVV.

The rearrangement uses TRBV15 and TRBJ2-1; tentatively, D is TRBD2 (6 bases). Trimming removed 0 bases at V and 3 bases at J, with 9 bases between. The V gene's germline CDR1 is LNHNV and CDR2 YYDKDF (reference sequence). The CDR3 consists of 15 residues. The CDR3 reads CATSRDSEGYNEQFF. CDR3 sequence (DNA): TGTGCCACCAGCAGAGATTCGGAGGGCTACAATGAGCAGTTCTTC.

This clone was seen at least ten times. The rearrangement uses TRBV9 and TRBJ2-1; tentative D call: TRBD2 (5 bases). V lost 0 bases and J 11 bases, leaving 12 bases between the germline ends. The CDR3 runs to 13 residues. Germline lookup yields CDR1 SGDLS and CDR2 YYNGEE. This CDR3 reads CASSVEEAAQQFF. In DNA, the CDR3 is TGTGCCAGCAGCGTAGAGGAGGCGGCTCAGCAGTTCTTC. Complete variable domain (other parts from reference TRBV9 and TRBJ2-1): DSGVTQTPKHLITATGQRVTLRCSPRSGDLSVYWYQQSLDQGLQFLIQYYNGEERAKGNILERFSAQQFPDLHSELNLSSLELGDSALYFCASSVEEAAQQFFGPGTRLTVL.

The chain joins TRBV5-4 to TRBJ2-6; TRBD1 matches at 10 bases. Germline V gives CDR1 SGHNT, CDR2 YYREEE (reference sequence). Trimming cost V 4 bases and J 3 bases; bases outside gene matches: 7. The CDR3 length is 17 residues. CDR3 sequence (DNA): TGTGCCAGCAGCCTCGGGACAGGGGAAAGTGGGGCCAACGTCCTGACTTTC. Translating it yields CASSLGTGESGANVLTF.

CDR3 sequence (DNA): TGCAGCGTAAAACCTGGCAGTGAGCAGTTCTTC. This sequence encodes CSVKPGSEQFF. V usage is TRBV29-1 and J usage is TRBJ2-1; D gene uncertain. The CDR3 has 11 amino acids. Trimming shortened V by 6 bases and J by 9 bases, and 12 bases separated the two germline ends. Germline values: CDR1 SQVTM, CDR2 ANQGSEA.